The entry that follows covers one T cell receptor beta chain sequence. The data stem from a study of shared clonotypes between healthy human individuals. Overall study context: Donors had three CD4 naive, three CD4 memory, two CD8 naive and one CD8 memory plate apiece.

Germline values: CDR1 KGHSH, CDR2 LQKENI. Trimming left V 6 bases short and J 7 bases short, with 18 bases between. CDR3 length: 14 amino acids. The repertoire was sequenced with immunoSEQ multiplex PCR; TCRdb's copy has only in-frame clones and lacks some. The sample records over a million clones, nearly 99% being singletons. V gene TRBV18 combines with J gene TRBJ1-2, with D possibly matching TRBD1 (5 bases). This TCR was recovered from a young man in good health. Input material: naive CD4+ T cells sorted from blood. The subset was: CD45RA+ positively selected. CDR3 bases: TGTGCCAGCTCGCCGGGACTCCAAGGGTCTGGCTACACCTTC. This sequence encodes CASSPGLQGSGYTF. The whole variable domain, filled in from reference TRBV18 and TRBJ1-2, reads NAGVMQNPRHLVRRRGQEARLRCSPMKGHSHVYWYRQLPEEGLKFMVYLQKENIIDESGMPKERFSAEFPKEGPSILRIQQVVRGDSAAYFCASSPGLQGSGYTFGSGTRLTVV.